This TCR beta chain was recovered during a study of blood T cell repertoires in COVID-19. The overall study: The study drew acute and convalescent COVID-19 samples from the United States, Italy and Spain. From T cells, B-cell-depleted T cells, or PBMCs came the material, which was cDNA or gDNA.

Authors' analysis steps: Cell counts per sample came from amplifying reference gene primers. The data were produced by immunoSEQ multiplex PCR, yet TCRdb's version contains in-frame clones alone and is incomplete. That table is the source of V, J and clone size, and D and trimming were worked out from the DNA. The profile shows about 160,000 clones, just under 95% of them singletons. The CDR3 is 17 amino acids. Germline lookup yields CDR1 LGHNA and CDR2 YNFKEQ. Germline trimming cut 4 bases from V and 6 bases from J; bases unmatched to any gene: 15. The source of this sequence is a woman in her 50s with acute or convalescent COVID-19. Sequenced sample: peripheral blood. This chain links TRBV4-2 with TRBJ1-5, with TRBD1 matching 7 bases. The CDR3: CASSLQTGNRAGQPQHF. CDR3 DNA: TGTGCCAGCAGCCTTCAGACAGGGAACCGCGCGGGTCAGCCCCAGCATTTT.